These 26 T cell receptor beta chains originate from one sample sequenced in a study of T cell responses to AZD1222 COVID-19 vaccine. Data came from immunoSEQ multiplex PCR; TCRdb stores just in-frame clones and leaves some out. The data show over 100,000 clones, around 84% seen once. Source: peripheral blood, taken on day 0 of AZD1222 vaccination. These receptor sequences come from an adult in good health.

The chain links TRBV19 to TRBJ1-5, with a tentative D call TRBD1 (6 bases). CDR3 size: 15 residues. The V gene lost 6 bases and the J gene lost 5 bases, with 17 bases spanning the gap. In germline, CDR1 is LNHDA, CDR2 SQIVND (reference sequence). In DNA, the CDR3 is TGTGCCAGTAGGCAGACAGGATCCACACATCAGCCCCAGCATTTT. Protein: CASRQTGSTHQPQHF.

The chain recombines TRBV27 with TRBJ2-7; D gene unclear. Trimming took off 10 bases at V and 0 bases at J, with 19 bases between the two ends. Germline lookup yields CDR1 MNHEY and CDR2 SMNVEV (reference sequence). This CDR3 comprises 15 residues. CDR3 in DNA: TGTGCCACCTCAGTGAGACGGCTGAGCTCCTACGAGCAGTACTTC. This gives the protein CATSVRRLSSYEQYF.

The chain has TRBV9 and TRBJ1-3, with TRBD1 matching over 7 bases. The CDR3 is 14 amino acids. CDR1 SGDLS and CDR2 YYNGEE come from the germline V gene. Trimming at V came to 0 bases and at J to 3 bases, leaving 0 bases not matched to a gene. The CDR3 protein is CASSVAGGGNTIYF. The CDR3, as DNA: TGTGCCAGCAGCGTAGCAGGGGGTGGAAACACCATATATTTT.

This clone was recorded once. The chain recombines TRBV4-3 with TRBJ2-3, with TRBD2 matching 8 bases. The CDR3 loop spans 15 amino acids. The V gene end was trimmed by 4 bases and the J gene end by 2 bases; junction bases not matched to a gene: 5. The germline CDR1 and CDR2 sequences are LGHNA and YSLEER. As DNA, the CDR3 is TGCGCCAGCAGCCCAGCGGGGGAGACCACAGATACGCAGTATTTT. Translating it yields CASSPAGETTDTQYF.

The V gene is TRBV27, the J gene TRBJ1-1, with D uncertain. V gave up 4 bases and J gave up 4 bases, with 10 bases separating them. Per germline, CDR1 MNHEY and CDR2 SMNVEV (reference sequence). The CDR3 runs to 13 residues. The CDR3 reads CASSSVRSTEAFF. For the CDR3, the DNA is TGTGCCAGCAGTTCGGTCCGAAGCACTGAAGCTTTCTTT.

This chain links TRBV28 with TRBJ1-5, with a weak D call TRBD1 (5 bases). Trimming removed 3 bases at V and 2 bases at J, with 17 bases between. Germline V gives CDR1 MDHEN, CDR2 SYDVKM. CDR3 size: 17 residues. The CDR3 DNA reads TGTGCCAGCAGTTTTGGGGGTAGGGGTGCGGGCAATCAGCCCCAGCATTTT. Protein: CASSFGGRGAGNQPQHF. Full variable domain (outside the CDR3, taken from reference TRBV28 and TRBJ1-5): DVKVTQSSRYLVKRTGEKVFLECVQDMDHENMFWYRQDPGLGLRLIYFSYDVKMKEKGDIPEGYSVSREKKERFSLILESASTNQTSMYLCASSFGGRGAGNQPQHFGDGTRLSIL.

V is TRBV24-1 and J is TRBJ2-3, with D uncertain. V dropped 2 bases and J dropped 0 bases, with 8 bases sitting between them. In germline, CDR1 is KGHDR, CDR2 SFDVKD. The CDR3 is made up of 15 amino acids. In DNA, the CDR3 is TGTGCCACCAGTGATTCAGCTTCTAGCACAGATACGCAGTATTTT. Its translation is CATSDSASSTDTQYF.

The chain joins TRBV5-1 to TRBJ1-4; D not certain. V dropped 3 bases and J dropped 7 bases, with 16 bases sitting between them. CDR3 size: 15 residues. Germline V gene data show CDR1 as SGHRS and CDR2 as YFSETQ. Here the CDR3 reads CASSSEDGGGEKLFF. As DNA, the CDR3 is TGCGCCAGCAGCTCCGAGGACGGTGGAGGTGAAAAACTGTTTTTT. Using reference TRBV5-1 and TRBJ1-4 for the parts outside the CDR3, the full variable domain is KAGVTQTPRYLIKTRGQQVTLSCSPISGHRSVSWYQQTPGQGLQFLFEYFSETQRNKGNFPGRFSGRQFSNSRSEMNVSTLELGDSALYLCASSSEDGGGEKLFFGSGTQLSVL.

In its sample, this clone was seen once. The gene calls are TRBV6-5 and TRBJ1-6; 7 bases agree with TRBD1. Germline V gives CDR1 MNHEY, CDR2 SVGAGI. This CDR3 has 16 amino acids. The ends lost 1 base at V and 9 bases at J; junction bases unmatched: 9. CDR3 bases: TGTGCCAGCAGTTACTGGGGGACAGATTTAGGTTCACCCCTCCACTTT. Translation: CASSYWGTDLGSPLHF.

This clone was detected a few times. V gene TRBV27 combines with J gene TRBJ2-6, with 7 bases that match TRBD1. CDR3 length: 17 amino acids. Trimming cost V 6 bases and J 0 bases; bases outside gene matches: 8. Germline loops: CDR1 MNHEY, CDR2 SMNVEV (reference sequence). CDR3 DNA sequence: TGTGCCAGCAGCCCCCGGGACAGCGTCTCTGGGGCCAACGTCCTGACTTTC. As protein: CASSPRDSVSGANVLTF.

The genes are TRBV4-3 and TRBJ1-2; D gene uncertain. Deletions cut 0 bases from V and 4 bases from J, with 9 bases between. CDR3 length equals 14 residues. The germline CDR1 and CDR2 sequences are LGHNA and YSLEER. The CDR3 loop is CASSQERNGYGYTF. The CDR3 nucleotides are TGCGCCAGCAGCCAAGAGCGGAACGGCTATGGCTACACCTTC.

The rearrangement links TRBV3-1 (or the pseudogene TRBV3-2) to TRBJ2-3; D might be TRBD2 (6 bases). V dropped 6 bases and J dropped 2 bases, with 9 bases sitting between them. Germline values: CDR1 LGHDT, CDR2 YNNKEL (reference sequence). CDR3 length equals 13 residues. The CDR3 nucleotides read TGTGCCAGCAGGTCGGGGGTCACAGATACGCAGTATTTT. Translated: CASRSGVTDTQYF.

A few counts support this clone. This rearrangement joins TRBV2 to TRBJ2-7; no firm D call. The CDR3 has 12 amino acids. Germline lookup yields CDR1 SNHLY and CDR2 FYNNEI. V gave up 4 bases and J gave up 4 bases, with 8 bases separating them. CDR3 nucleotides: TGTGCCAGCAGTGTGGGTCTTTACGAGCAGTACTTC. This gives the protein CASSVGLYEQYF.

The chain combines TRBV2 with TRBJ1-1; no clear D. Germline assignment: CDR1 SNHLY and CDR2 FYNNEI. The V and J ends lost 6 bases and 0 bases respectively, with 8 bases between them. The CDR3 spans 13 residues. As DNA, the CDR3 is TGTGCCAGCAGGCAAAACATGAACACTGAAGCTTTCTTT. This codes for CASRQNMNTEAFF.

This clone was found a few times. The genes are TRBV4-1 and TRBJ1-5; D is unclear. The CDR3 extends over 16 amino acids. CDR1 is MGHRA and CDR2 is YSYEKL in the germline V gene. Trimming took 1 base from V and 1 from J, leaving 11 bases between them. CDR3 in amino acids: CASSQAPGESNQPQHF. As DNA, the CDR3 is TGCGCCAGCAGCCAAGCCCCCGGGGAGAGCAATCAGCCCCAGCATTTT.

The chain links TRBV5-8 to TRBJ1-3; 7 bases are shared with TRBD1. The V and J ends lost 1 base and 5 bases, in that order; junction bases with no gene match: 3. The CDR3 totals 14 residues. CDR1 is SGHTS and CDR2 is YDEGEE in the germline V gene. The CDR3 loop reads CASSLRGLRNTIYF. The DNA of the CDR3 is TGTGCCAGCAGCTTGAGGGGGCTGAGAAACACCATATATTTT.

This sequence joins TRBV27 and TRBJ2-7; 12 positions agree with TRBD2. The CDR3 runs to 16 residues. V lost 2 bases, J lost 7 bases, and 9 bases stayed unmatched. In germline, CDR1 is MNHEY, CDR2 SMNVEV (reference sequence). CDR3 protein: CASSLRLAGGPSEQYF. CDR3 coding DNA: TGTGCCAGCAGTTTAAGGCTAGCGGGGGGGCCGAGTGAGCAGTACTTC.

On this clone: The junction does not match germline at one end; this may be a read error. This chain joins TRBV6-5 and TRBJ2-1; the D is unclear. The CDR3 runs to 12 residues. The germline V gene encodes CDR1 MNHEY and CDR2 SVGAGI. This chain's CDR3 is CASSNSYNEQFF. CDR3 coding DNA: TGTGCCAGCAGTAACTCCTACAATGAGCAGTTCTTC.

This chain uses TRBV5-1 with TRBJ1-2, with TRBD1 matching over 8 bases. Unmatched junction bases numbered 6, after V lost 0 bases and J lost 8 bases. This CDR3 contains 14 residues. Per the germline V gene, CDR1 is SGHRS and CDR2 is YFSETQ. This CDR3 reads CASSLVQGAEGYTF. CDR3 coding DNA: TGCGCCAGCAGCTTGGTCCAGGGGGCGGAAGGCTACACCTTC.

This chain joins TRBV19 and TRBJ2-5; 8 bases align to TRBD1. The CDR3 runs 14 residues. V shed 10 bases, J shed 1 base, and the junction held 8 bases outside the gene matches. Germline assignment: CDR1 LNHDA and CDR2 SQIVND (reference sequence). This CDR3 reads CATTGQGAQETQYF. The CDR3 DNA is TGTGCCACCACAGGACAGGGTGCCCAAGAGACCCAGTACTTC.

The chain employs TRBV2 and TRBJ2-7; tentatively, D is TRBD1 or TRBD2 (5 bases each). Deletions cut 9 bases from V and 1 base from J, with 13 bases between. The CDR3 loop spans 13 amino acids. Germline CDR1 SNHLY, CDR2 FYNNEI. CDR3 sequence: CASEGQSSYEQYF. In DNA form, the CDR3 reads TGTGCCAGTGAGGGGCAGTCATCCTACGAGCAGTACTTC.

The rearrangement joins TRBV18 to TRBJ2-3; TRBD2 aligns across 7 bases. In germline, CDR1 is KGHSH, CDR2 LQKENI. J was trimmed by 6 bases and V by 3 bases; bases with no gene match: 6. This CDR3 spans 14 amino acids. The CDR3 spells CASSPSGEADTQYF. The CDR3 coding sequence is TGTGCCAGCTCACCCAGCGGGGAGGCGGATACGCAGTATTTT.

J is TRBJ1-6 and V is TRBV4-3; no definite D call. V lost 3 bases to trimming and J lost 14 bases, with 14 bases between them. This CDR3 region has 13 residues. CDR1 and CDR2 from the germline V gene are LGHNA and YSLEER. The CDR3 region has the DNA TGCGCCAGCAGCCAGACGGGCCTAGGGACCCTCCACTTT. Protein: CASSQTGLGTLHF.

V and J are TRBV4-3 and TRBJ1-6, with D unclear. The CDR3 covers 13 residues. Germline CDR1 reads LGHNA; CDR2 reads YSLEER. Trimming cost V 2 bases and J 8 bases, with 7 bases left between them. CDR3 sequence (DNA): TGCGCCAGCAGCCAACGACGAGATTCACCCCTCCACTTT. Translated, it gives CASSQRRDSPLHF.

CDR3 sequence: CASSDRLAGFSYNEQFF. In DNA form, the CDR3 reads TGTGCCAGCAGCGACAGACTAGCGGGGTTTTCCTACAATGAGCAGTTCTTC. The chain carries TRBV7-3 and TRBJ2-1, with 11 nucleotides matching TRBD2. V shed 5 bases and J 1 base; nucleotides not matched to a gene: 7. There are 17 residues in the CDR3. Germline CDR1 and CDR2: SGHTA and FQGTGA.

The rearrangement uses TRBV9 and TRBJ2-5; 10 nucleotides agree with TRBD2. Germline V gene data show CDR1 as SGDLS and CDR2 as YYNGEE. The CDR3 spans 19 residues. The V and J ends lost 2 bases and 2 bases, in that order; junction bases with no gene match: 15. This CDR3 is CASSVAPGGPSGGQETQYF. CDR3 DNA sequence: TGTGCCAGCAGCGTCGCCCCTGGGGGGCCTAGCGGGGGACAAGAGACCCAGTACTTC.